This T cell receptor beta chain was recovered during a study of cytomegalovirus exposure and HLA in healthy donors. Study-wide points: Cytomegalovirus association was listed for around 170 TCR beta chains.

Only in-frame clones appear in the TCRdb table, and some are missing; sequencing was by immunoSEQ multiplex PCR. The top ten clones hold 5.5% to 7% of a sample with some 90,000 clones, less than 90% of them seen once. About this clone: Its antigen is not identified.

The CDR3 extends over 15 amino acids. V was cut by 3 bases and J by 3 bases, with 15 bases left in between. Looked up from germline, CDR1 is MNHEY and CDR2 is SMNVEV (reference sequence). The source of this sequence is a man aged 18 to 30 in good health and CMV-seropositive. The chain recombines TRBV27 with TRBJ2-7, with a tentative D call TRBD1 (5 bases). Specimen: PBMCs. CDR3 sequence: CASSFGQGENYEQYF. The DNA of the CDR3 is TGTGCCAGCAGTTTTGGGCAGGGTGAAAACTACGAGCAGTACTTC.